This TCR beta chain appears in the sequencing data of a study of control samples from healthy donors and cancer patients. The V end was cut by 4 bases, the J end by 0 bases, with 9 bases between. CDR1 is MNHEY, CDR2 SVGAGI, per germline. This CDR3 spans 14 amino acids. The protocol was immunoSEQ multiplex PCR, while the TCRdb copy is restricted to in-frame clones and leaves out a portion. Among under 150,000 clones listed, roughly 92% were seen once. The V call is TRBV6-5, the J call TRBJ1-2; D is undetermined. The specimen was blood. This clonotype originated in a man aged 30-40 years in good health. The CDR3 coding sequence is TGTGCCAGCAGTTCCGGAGCGGCTAACTATGGCTACACCTTC. This codes for CASSSGAANYGYTF.